This note documents a single TCR beta chain sequence. In the authors' workflow: Nucleated cell number was recorded as an estimate derived from reference gene primer amplification. The data were produced by immunoSEQ multiplex PCR, yet TCRdb's version contains in-frame clones alone and is incomplete. V, J and clone size reflect that table, while D and trimming were determined from the DNA. The profile covers about 250,000 clones, with 84% appearing a single time and less than 2% taken by the ten largest. This sample is drawn from a study of blood T cell repertoires in COVID-19. Study summary: The United States, Italy and Spain were the sources of the acute and convalescent COVID-19 samples. PBMCs, B-cell-depleted T cells, or T cells were the source of the cDNA or gDNA that made up the material.

The source is a woman aged 40 to 49 who had recovered from COVID-19. The sequenced sample was peripheral blood.

This chain's CDR3 is CASSLVSGSSYEQYF. DNA of the CDR3: TGTGCCAGCAGCTTAGTCTCAGGTTCCTCCTACGAGCAGTACTTC. The J gene is TRBJ2-7, the V gene TRBV11-2; D gene ambiguous. V lost 1 base and J 0 bases, leaving 10 bases between the germline ends. CDR1 and CDR2 (germline): SGHAT, FQNNGV. This CDR3 comprises 15 residues. The full variable domain, completed using reference TRBV11-2 and TRBJ2-7, is EAGVAQSPRYKIIEKRQSVAFWCNPISGHATLYWYQQILGQGPKLLIQFQNNGVVDDSQLPKDRFSAERLKGVDSTLKIQPAKLEDSAVYLCASSLVSGSSYEQYFGPGTRLTVT.